This T cell receptor (beta chain) emerged from a study of cytomegalovirus exposure and HLA in healthy donors. Remarks on this clone: Its antigen remains unidentified.

This cohort consisted of healthy bone marrow donors. General study results and limits: An observed cluster of highly shared sequence variants was recorded as a likely sequencing artifact.

PCR was performed using 60 Vbeta and 13 Jbeta primers. The table came from immunoSEQ multiplex PCR; TCRdb's copy has only in-frame clones and leaves some out. The data show fewer than 85,000 clones, more than 55% seen once. CDR3 size: 15 residues. The germline CDR1 and CDR2 sequences are SNHLY and FYNNEI. V lost 7 bases, J lost 2 bases, and 15 bases lay in between. The receptor's source is a man between 60 and 75 years old in good health and CMV-seropositive. V is TRBV2 and J is TRBJ2-1; tentative D call: TRBD1 (6 bases). Sequencing input: PBMCs. As DNA, the CDR3 is TGTGCCAGCATGGAGACAACAGGGACCTACAATGAGCAGTTCTTC. Protein: CASMETTGTYNEQFF.